This T cell receptor (beta chain) was identified during a study of T cells in narcolepsy. Clones were read by immunoSEQ multiplex PCR, and TCRdb kept only the in-frame ones, dropping some. The data contain more than 10,000 clones, about 93% of them seen just once; the ten biggest clones take up approximately 1.2%. Germline V gene lookup returns CDR1 SEHNR and CDR2 FQNEAQ (reference sequence). CDR3 length equals 15 residues. The V and J ends lost 1 base and 7 bases respectively, with 14 bases between them. This rearrangement joins TRBV7-9 to TRBJ1-5, with D perhaps TRBD1 (6 bases). The TCR comes from a human donor with narcolepsy. The sample was CD45RA- memory CD4+ T cells from PBMCs. The CDR3 bases are TGTGCCAGCAGCTTAGGGGGGGGCAGCGGGCAGCCCCAGCATTTT. Translating it yields CASSLGGGSGQPQHF.